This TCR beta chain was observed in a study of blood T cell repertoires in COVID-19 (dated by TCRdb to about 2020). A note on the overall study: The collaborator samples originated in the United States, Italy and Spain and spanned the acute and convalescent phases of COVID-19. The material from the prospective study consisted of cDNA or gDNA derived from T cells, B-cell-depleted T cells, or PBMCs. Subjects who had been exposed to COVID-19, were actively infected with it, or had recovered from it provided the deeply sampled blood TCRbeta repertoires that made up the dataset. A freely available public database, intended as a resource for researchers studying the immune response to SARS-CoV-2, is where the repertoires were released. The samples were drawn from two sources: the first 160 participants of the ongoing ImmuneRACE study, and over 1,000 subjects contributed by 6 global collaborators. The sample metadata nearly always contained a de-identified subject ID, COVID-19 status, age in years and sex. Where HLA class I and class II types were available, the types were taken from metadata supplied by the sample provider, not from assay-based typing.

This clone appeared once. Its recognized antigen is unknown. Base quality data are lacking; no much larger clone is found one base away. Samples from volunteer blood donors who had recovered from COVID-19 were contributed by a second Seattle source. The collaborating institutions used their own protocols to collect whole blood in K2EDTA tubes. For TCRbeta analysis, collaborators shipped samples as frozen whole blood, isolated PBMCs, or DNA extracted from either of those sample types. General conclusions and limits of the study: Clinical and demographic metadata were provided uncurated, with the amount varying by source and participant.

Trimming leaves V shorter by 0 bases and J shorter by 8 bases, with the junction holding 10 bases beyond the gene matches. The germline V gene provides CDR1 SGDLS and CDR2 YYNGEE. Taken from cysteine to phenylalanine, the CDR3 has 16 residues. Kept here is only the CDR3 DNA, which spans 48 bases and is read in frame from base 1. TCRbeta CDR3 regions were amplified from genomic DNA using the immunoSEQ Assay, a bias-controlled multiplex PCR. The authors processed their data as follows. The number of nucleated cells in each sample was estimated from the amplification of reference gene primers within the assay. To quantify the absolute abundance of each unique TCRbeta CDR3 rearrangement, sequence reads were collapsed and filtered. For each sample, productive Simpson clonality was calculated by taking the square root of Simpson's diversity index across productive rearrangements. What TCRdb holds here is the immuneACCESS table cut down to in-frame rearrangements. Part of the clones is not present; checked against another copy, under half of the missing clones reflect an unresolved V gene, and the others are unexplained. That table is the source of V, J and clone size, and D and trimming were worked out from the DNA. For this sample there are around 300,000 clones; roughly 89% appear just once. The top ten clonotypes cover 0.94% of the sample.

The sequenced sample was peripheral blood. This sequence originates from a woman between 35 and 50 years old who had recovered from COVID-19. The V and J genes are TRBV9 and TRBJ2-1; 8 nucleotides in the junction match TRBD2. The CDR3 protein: CASSVDVSGSLDEQFF. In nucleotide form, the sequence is TGTGCCAGCAGCGTAGATGTCAGCGGGAGTCTGGATGAGCAGTTCTTC.